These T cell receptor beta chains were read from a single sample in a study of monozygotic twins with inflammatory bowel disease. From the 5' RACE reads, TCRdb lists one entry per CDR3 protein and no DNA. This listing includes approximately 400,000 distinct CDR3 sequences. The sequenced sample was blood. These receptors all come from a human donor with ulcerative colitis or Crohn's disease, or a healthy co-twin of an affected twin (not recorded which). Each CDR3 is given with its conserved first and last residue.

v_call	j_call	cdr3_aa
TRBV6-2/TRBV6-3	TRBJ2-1	CASKTGLNEQFF
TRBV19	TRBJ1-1	CASSTRTPLGAFF
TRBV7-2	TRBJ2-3	CASSPLAGGAGADTQYF
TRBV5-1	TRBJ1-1	CASSLADHSTEAFF
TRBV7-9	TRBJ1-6	CASSFGKGSSYNSPLHF
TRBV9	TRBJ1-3	CASSVGSSSGNTIYF
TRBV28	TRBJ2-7	CASKGRPYEQYF
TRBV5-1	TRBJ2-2	CASSLSPTNTGELFF
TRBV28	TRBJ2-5	CASSFPLVGGLQETQYF
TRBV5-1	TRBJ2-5	CASSLMGVEETQYF
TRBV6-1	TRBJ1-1	CASQDVRNTEAFF
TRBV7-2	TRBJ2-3	CASSLIGDTDTQYF
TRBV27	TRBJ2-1	CASSLSGLAIYNEQFF
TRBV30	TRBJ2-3	CAWSVNAGTGVRDTQYF
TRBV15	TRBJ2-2	CATSSDRYTGELFF
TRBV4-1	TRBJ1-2	CASSEVGAIYGYTF
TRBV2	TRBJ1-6	CASRTHSSYNSPLHF
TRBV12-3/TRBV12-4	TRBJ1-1	CASNLNRGATEAFF
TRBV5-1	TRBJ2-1	CASSETSGGSNEQFF
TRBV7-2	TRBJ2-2	CASSLMLSGSHGELFF
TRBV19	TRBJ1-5	CASRLRDRDDQPQHF
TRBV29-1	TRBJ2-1	CSVERRGRNEQFF
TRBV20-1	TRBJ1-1	CSARGQGKVNAEAFF
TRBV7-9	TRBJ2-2	CASREREYEELFF
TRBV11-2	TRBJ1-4	CASSLARGVGEKLFF
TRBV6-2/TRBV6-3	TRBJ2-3	CASSSLGQGPSTDTQYF
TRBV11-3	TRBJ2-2	CASSGPKGAVRTGELFF
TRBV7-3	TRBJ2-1	CASSPRPGLLTSNNEQFF
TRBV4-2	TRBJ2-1	CAKRGGDEQFF
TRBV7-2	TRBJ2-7	CASSLEEGSTYEQYF
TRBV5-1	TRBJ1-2	CASSFDGNLYGYTF
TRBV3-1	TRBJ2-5	CASSLERNRGETQYF
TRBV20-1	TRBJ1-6	CSARSKGPTVDSPLHF
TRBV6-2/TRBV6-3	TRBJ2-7	CASSYSRGVRYEQYF
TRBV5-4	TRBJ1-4	CASSPDREYEKLFF
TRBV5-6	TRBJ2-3	CASSSTGTGNADTQYF
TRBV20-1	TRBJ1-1	CSARQGTEAFF
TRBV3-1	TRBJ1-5	CASSQDLNQPQHF
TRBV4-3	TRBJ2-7	CASSQVTGGPYEQYF